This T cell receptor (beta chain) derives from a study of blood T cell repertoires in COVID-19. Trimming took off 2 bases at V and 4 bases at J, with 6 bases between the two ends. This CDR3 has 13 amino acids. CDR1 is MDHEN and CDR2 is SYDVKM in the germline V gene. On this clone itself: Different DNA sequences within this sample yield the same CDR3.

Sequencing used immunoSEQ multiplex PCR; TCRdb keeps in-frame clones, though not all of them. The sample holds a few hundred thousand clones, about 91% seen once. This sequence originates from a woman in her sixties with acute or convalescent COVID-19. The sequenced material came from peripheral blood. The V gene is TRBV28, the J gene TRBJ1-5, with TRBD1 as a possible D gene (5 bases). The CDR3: CASSLQGNQPQHF. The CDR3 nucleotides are TGTGCCAGCAGTTTACAGGGAAATCAGCCCCAGCATTTT.